This T cell receptor beta chain was recorded in a study of OX40 agonist ivuxolimab in advanced cancers. Some clones are missing from TCRdb's copy, which holds only in-frame ones; the method was immunoSEQ multiplex PCR. Of about 60,000 clones in the sample, about 89% were seen once. The germline gives CDR1 MDHEN, CDR2 SYDVKM. The germline V and J ends were trimmed by 4 bases and 4 bases, with 17 bases remaining between them. CDR3 length: 16 residues. The sample here was CD4+ or CD8+ T cells sorted from blood, taken in a trial of the OX40 agonist ivuxolimab. This rearrangement joins TRBV28 to TRBJ2-1; D gene unclear. This sequence originates from an adult with an advanced solid tumor such as melanoma, head and neck, liver or kidney cancer. The chain's CDR3 is CASSSYLAAAYNEQFF. The CDR3 nucleotides are TGTGCCAGCAGTTCCTATCTTGCGGCGGCGTACAATGAGCAGTTCTTC.